The 8 T cell receptor beta chains given below trace back to one sample, sequenced in a study of chemoradiotherapy in HPV16-positive cancers. TCRdb's copy holds only in-frame clones and misses some; the assay was immunoSEQ multiplex PCR. The top ten clones hold about 5.4% of a sample with about 440 clones, 70% to 90% of them seen once. This specimen was tumor tissue, taken from a patient who underwent chemoradiotherapy. The source is a human donor with HPV-associated anogenital cancer.

The CDR3 coding sequence is TGTGCCAGCAGTCCCGGGACACACTCTGGAAACACCATATATTTT. It specifies CASSPGTHSGNTIYF. The chain couples TRBV27 to TRBJ1-3, with D perhaps TRBD1 (6 bases). The V and J ends lost 5 bases and 0 bases respectively, with 11 bases between them. This CDR3 has 15 amino acids. Germline V gene data show CDR1 as MNHEY and CDR2 as SMNVEV (reference sequence).

This chain uses TRBV7-2 with TRBJ1-2; 7 bases map to TRBD1. Germline V gene sequence: CDR1 SGHTA, CDR2 FQGNSA. The CDR3 sequence is 15 residues long. The V and J ends lost 5 bases and 2 bases, in that order; junction bases with no gene match: 8. For the CDR3, the DNA is TGTGCCAGCAGCCAAAGGACAGGATCGAACTATGGCTACACCTTC. As protein: CASSQRTGSNYGYTF. The complete variable domain, with remaining parts taken from reference TRBV7-2 and TRBJ1-2, reads GAGVSQSPSNKVTEKGKDVELRCDPISGHTALYWYRQSLGQGLEFLIYFQGNSAPDKSGLPSDRFSAERTGGSVSTLTIQRTQQEDSAVYLCASSQRTGSNYGYTFGSGTRLTVV.

The genes are TRBV5-6 and TRBJ2-7, with 11 nucleotides matching TRBD2. This CDR3 spans 16 amino acids. Trimming at V came to 0 bases and at J to 4 bases, leaving 6 bases not matched to a gene. Germline values: CDR1 SGHDT, CDR2 YYEEEE. The CDR3 coding sequence is TGTGCCAGCAGCTTGGCCGGGACTAGCGGCGGGTACGAGCAGTACGTC. It encodes CASSLAGTSGGYEQYV.

The DNA of the CDR3 is TGTGCCACTCCGGGACTTGACTACGAGCAGTACTTC. It translates to CATPGLDYEQYF. The chain joins TRBV10-3 to TRBJ2-7; perhaps TRBD2 as D (6 bases). The V and J ends lost 10 bases and 3 bases respectively, with 13 bases between them. Germline V CDR1 and CDR2: ENHRY, SYGVKD. The CDR3 runs 12 residues.

The chain combines TRBV5-1 with TRBJ2-7, with 13 bases that match TRBD2. There are 15 residues in the CDR3. V trimming: 3 bases; J trimming: 2 bases; junction bases outside the gene matches: 2. Germline V gene lookup returns CDR1 SGHRS and CDR2 YFSETQ. CDR3 in DNA: TGCGCCAGCAGCTCGGGACTAGCGGGGACCTACGAGCAGTACTTC. It translates to CASSSGLAGTYEQYF.

The rearrangement joins TRBV5-8 to TRBJ2-1; weak D call: TRBD2 (6 bases). V was trimmed by 0 bases and J by 3 bases, leaving 10 bases between them. Looked up from germline, CDR1 is SGHTS and CDR2 is YDEGEE. The CDR3 runs to 15 residues. CDR3 nucleotides: TGTGCCAGCAGCTTGGGTAGCGGAAACTACAATGAGCAGTTCTTC. Translation: CASSLGSGNYNEQFF.

The chain combines TRBV12-5 with TRBJ2-1; 9 bases map to TRBD2. With V trimmed by 0 bases and J by 5 bases, 17 bases remained unmatched. CDR3 size: 20 residues. Germline V CDR1 and CDR2: LGHNT, FRNRAP. DNA for the CDR3: TGTGCTAGTGGTTTGGTAGGGCGGGGACTAGCAGGGGTTGAGGACAATGAGCAGTTCTTC. Residues: CASGLVGRGLAGVEDNEQFF.

The genes are TRBV18 and TRBJ1-1; 8 bases align to TRBD1. The CDR3 consists of 14 residues. With 0 bases clipped from V and 4 bases from J, the junction kept 1 base outside the gene matches. Germline V gives CDR1 KGHSH, CDR2 LQKENI. The CDR3 protein is CASSPPGTGTEAFF. CDR3 DNA sequence: TGTGCCAGCTCACCACCGGGGACAGGCACTGAAGCTTTCTTT.